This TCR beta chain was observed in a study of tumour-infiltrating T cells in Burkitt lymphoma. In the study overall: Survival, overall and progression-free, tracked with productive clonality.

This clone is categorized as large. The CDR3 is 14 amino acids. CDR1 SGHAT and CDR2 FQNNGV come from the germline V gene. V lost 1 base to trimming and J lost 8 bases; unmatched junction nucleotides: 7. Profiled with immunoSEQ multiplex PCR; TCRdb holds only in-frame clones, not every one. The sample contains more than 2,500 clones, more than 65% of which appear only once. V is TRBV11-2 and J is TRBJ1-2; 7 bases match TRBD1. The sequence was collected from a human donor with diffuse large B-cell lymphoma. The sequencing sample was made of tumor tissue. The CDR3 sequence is CASSLGGGYEGYTF. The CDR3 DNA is TGTGCCAGCAGCTTAGGAGGGGGCTATGAAGGCTACACCTTC.